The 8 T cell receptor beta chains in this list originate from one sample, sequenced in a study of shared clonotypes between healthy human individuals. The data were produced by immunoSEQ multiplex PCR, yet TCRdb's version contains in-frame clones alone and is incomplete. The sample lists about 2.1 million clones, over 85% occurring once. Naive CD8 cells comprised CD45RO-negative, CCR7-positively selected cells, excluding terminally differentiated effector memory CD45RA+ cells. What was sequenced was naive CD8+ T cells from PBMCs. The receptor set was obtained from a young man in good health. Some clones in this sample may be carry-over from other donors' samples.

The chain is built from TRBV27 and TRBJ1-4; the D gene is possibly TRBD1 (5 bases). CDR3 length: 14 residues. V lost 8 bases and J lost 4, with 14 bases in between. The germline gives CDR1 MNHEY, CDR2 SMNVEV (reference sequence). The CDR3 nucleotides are TGTGCCAGCGGGGCAGGTGGGGTTAATGAAAAACTGTTTTTT. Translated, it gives CASGAGGVNEKLFF.

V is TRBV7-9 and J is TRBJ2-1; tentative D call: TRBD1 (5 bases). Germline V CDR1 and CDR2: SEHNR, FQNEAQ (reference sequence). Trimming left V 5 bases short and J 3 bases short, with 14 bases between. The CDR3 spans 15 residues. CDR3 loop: CASSPVGANYNEQFF. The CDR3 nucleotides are TGTGCCAGCAGCCCAGTTGGGGCCAACTACAATGAGCAGTTCTTC.

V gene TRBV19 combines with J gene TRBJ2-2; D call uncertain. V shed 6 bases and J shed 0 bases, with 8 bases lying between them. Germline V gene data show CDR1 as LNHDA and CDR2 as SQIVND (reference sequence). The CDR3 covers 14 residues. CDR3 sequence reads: CASRNTPNTGELFF. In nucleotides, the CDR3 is TGTGCCAGTAGGAACACCCCGAACACCGGGGAGCTGTTTTTT.

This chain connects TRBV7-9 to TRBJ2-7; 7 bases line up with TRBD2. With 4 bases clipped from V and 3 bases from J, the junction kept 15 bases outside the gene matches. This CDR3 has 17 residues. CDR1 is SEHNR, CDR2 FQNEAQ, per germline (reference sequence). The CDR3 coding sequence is TGTGCCAGCAGCTCCAAAGGGCCCATGGGGAGGGACTACGAGCAGTACTTC. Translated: CASSSKGPMGRDYEQYF.

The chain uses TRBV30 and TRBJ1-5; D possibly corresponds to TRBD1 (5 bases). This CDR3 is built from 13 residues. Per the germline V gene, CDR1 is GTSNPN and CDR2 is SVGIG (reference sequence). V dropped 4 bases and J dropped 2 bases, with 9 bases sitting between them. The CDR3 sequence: CAWTREGNQPQHF. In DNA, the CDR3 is TGTGCCTGGACCAGGGAGGGCAATCAGCCCCAGCATTTT.

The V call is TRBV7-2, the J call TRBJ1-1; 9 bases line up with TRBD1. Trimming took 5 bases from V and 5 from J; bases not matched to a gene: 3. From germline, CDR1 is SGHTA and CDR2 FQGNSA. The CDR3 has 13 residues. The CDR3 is CASSIGTGTEAFF. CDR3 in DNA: TGTGCCAGCAGCATCGGGACAGGGACTGAAGCTTTCTTT.

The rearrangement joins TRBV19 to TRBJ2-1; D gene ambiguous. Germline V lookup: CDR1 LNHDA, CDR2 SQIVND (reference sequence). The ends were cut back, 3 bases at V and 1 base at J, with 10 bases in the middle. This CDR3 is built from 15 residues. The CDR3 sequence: CASSIPRMSYNEQFF. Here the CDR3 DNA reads TGTGCCAGTAGTATCCCCCGGATGTCCTACAATGAGCAGTTCTTC. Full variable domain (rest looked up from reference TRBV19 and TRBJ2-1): DGGITQSPKYLFRKEGQNVTLSCEQNLNHDAMYWYRQDPGQGLRLIYYSQIVNDFQKGDIAEGYSVSREKKESFPLTVTSAQKNPTAFYLCASSIPRMSYNEQFFGPGTRLTVL.

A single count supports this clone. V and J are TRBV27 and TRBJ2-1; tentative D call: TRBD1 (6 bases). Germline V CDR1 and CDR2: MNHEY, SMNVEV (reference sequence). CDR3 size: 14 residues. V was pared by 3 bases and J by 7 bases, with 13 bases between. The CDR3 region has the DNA TGTGCCAGCAGTTTCACAGGGTCCGGGAATGAGCAGTTCTTC. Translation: CASSFTGSGNEQFF.